The clone carrying this T cell receptor (beta chain) was seen ten or more times. The record originates from a study of T-cell reconstitution after alpha-beta-depleted transplantation in children. The TCRbeta library incorporated unique molecular identifiers. TCRdb called the PCR reads again in MiXCR, with one record for every CDR3 protein. The sample holds about 360,000 distinct CDR3 sequences, 13% seen once. The CDR3 extends over 16 amino acids. Germline trimming cut 3 bases from V and 3 bases from J; bases unmatched to any gene: 6. The V gene's germline CDR1 is SEHNR and CDR2 FQNEAQ (reference sequence).

The rearrangement links TRBV7-9 to TRBJ2-1; TRBD1 aligns across 9 bases. This material consisted of PBMCs, taken from the stem cell graft. This receptor was taken from a human donor who donated a stem cell graft to a child with Fanconi anemia. CDR3: CASSFPDRGGYNEQFF. CDR3 bases: TGTGCCAGCAGCTTCCCAGACAGGGGGGGCTACAATGAGCAGTTCTTC.